Below are 4 T cell receptor beta chains sequenced from a single sample in a study of OX40 agonist ivuxolimab in advanced cancers. Using immunoSEQ multiplex PCR, the repertoire was profiled, and TCRdb retains in-frame clones only, with some absent. The sample holds roughly 70,000 clones, 87% seen once. The material was CD4+ or CD8+ T cells sorted from blood, obtained in a trial of the OX40 agonist ivuxolimab. The receptor source for this set is an adult with an advanced solid tumor such as melanoma, head and neck, liver or kidney cancer.

The rearrangement links TRBV27 to TRBJ2-5, with 10 bases aligning to TRBD2. Germline CDR1 reads MNHEY; CDR2 reads SMNVEV (reference sequence). The CDR3 runs to 15 residues. The junction had 13 bases not matched to a gene; V was cut back by 10 bases and J by 5 bases. CDR3: CANLIASGSRETQYF. The CDR3 DNA follows: TGTGCCAACCTGATCGCTAGCGGGAGCCGTGAGACCCAGTACTTC.

V usage is TRBV6-5 and J usage is TRBJ2-1; 7 bases align to TRBD1. The length of the CDR3 is 14 residues. V trimming: 4 bases; J trimming: 5 bases; junction bases outside the gene matches: 5. Germline V CDR1 and CDR2: MNHEY, SVGAGI. The CDR3 reads CASSFVTGDNEQFF. As DNA, the CDR3 is TGTGCCAGCAGTTTTGTAACAGGGGACAATGAGCAGTTCTTC.

This clone was detected a few times. The chain links TRBV7-9 to TRBJ2-7; D ambiguous. V lost 5 bases to trimming and J lost 5 bases, with 7 bases between them. Germline V CDR1 and CDR2: SEHNR, FQNEAQ (reference sequence). The CDR3 is 11 residues long. The CDR3 DNA reads TGTGCCAGCAGCCTTTCGGACGAGCAGTACTTC. Translating gives CASSLSDEQYF.

This sequence joins TRBV28 and TRBJ2-2; D possibly corresponds to TRBD1 (8 bases). The germline gives CDR1 MDHEN, CDR2 SYDVKM. The germline V and J ends were trimmed by 5 bases and 0 bases, with 16 bases remaining between them. There are 17 residues in the CDR3. In DNA, the CDR3 is TGTGCCAGCAGTACAGACAGGGGAGGGACGAACACCGGGGAGCTGTTTTTT. Encoded protein: CASSTDRGGTNTGELFF.